Following are 10 T cell receptor beta chains from one sample sequenced in a study of read filtering for tumor transcriptome and immune sequencing. Molecular barcoded adaptors covering alpha/delta and beta/gamma chains were used on roughly 400 ng RNA. TCRdb fed the reads into MiXCR, producing one record per CDR3 protein. The table includes 37,000 or so distinct CDR3 sequences, roughly an eighth detected once. Sequencing was done on a sample of a population of CD138-negative cells sorted from bone marrow. Every receptor here comes from a donor at least 40 years old with multiple myeloma.

This clonotype was picked up many times. The chain uses TRBV7-3 and TRBJ2-3; 8 nucleotides line up with TRBD2. The ends lost 6 bases at V and 2 bases at J; junction bases unmatched: 7. The CDR3 covers 15 residues. Germline V gives CDR1 SGHTA, CDR2 FQGTGA. This CDR3 reads CASSEHSGTTDTQYF. The CDR3 nucleotides read TGTGCCAGCAGTGAGCATAGCGGGACCACAGATACGCAGTATTTT.

This clonotype was counted a few times. This could be a read error, since a much larger clone is one nucleotide away. Likely a read error: the CDR3 ends without its conserved phenylalanine or tryptophan. The CDR3 sequence: CASSVGAGSQEKLFS. In DNA form, the CDR3 reads TGTGCCAGCAGCGTAGGGGCAGGGTCTCAAGAAAAACTGTTTTCT. The rearrangement uses TRBV9 and TRBJ1-4, with D maybe TRBD1 (5 bases). Germline V lookup: CDR1 SGDLS, CDR2 YYNGEE. The CDR3 sequence is 15 residues long. V lost 0 bases to trimming and J lost 8 bases, with 14 bases between them.

This clonotype was counted only a few times. The CDR3 DNA is TGTGCCAGTAGGAAGACAGGGGCTAACACAGATACGCAGTATTTT. Encoded protein: CASRKTGANTDTQYF. V usage is TRBV19 and J usage is TRBJ2-3; 8 bases are shared with TRBD1. Trimming at V came to 6 bases and at J to 2 bases, leaving 7 bases not matched to a gene. The CDR3 has 15 residues. Germline V lookup: CDR1 LNHDA, CDR2 SQIVND (reference sequence).

This clonotype has ten or more counts. The rearrangement joins TRBV5-1 to TRBJ1-5; the D gene is possibly TRBD1 (5 bases). The CDR3 runs to 15 residues. Trimming shortened V by 3 bases and J by 5 bases, and 15 bases separated the two germline ends. Germline V gene lookup returns CDR1 SGHRS and CDR2 YFSETQ. The CDR3 region has the DNA TGCGCCAGCAGCTCACTCGGGACTCGTGATCAGCCCCAGCATTTT. Translating it yields CASSSLGTRDQPQHF.

This clonotype has a count of ten or more. V and J are TRBV7-9 and TRBJ1-1; TRBD1 might be the D (6 bases). With 5 bases removed from V and 5 bases from J, the gap between germline ends came to 12 bases. The V gene's germline CDR1 is SEHNR and CDR2 FQNEAQ (reference sequence). The CDR3 totals 13 residues. The CDR3 DNA is TGTGCCAGCAGCGCTGACAGGATTACTGAAGCTTTCTTT. Amino acids: CASSADRITEAFF. Supplemented by reference TRBV7-9 and TRBJ1-1, the full variable domain reads DTGVSQNPRHKITKRGQNVTFRCDPISEHNRLYWYRQTLGQGPEFLTYFQNEAQLEKSRLLSDRFSAERPKGSFSTLEIQRTEQGDSAMYLCASSADRITEAFFGQGTRLTVV.

This clonotype was recorded at least ten times. This chain joins TRBV6-5 and TRBJ2-3, with 8 positions matching TRBD2. With 0 bases clipped from V and 3 bases from J, the junction kept 5 bases outside the gene matches. This CDR3 comprises 16 residues. CDR1 is MNHEY, CDR2 SVGAGI, per germline. Here the CDR3 reads CASSYSPTGGTDTQYF. CDR3 nucleotides: TGTGCCAGCAGTTACTCTCCTACGGGAGGGACAGATACGCAGTATTTT.

This clonotype showed up many times. The CDR3 DNA sequence: TGTGCCAGCAGCTTCCCCGGACTAGCCTACGAGCAGTACTTC. Its protein is CASSFPGLAYEQYF. V is TRBV5-6 and J is TRBJ2-7, with TRBD2 matching over 7 bases. In germline, CDR1 is SGHDT, CDR2 YYEEEE. The V gene end was trimmed by 2 bases and the J gene end by 2 bases; junction bases not matched to a gene: 4. This CDR3 comprises 14 residues.

This clonotype has at least ten counts. The chain is built from TRBV20-1 and TRBJ2-3; D uncertain. Looked up from germline, CDR1 is DFQATT and CDR2 is SNEGSKA (reference sequence). The ends were cut back, 0 bases at V and 8 bases at J, with 9 bases in the middle. The CDR3 runs 12 residues. CDR3 sequence: CSARDLGITQYF. In DNA, the CDR3 is TGCAGTGCTAGAGATCTAGGGATTACGCAGTATTTT.

This clonotype was counted many times. The chain uses TRBV18 and TRBJ1-2, with TRBD1 as a possible D gene (5 bases). CDR1 and CDR2 (germline): KGHSH, LQKENI. CDR3 size: 13 residues. V lost 3 bases to trimming and J lost 8 bases, with 13 bases between them. The CDR3 DNA reads TGTGCCAGCTCACCCTATGGGGGGATCGGCTACACCTTC. The encoded protein is CASSPYGGIGYTF.

This clonotype was detected ten times or more. This sequence joins TRBV7-6 and TRBJ2-1; D might be TRBD2 (5 bases). CDR3 length: 18 residues. The V gene's germline CDR1 is SGHVS and CDR2 FNYEAQ. V gave up 1 base and J gave up 6 bases, with 22 bases separating them. The CDR3, as DNA: TGTGCCAGCAGCTTAGATGTGGACCCGGGATCTCCTTCCAATGAGCAGTTCTTC. Its protein product is CASSLDVDPGSPSNEQFF.